This entry lists 2 T cell receptor beta chains sequenced from one sample in a study of blood T cell repertoires in COVID-19. Profiling relied on immunoSEQ multiplex PCR, and the TCRdb table lists in-frame clones only, not all of them. The data show 150,000 or so clones, roughly nine tenths seen once. Material for sequencing was PBMCs or T cells enriched from blood (not recorded which). The source is a woman in her 50s who had recovered from COVID-19.

This sequence joins TRBV29-1 and TRBJ2-5; maybe TRBD2 (6 bases). The CDR3 length is 14 residues. CDR1 and CDR2 from the germline V gene are SQVTM and ANQGSEA. The V end was cut by 3 bases, the J end by 6 bases, with 17 bases between. The DNA for the CDR3 is TGCAGCGTTGATCTGACGGGAGCTCGGCAGACCCAGTACTTC. Its protein is CSVDLTGARQTQYF.

The chain joins TRBV27 to TRBJ1-5; no clear D. CDR1 MNHEY and CDR2 SMNVEV come from the germline V gene (reference sequence). V shed 4 bases and J shed 4 bases, with 2 bases lying between them. The CDR3 sequence is 11 residues long. The CDR3 reads CASSSNQPQHF. The CDR3 DNA is TGTGCCAGCAGTTCAAATCAGCCCCAGCATTTT.